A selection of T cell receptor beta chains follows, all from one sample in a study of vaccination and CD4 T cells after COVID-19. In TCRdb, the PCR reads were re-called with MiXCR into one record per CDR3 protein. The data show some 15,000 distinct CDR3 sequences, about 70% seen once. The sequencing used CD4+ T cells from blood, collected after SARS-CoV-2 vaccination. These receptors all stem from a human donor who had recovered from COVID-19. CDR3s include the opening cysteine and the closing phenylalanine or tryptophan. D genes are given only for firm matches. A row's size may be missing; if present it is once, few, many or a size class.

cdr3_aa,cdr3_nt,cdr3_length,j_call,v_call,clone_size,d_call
CSVEDWRLGYEQYF,TGCAGCGTTGAAGATTGGAGACTAGGGTACGAGCAGTACTTC,14,TRBJ2-7,TRBV29-1,.,.
CASSIWDSTDTQYF,TGTGCCAGCAGCATCTGGGACAGCACAGATACGCAGTATTTT,14,TRBJ2-3,TRBV5-4,.,.
CASSSGTSGRAQETQYF,TGTGCCAGCAGCTCCGGGACTAGCGGGAGGGCCCAGGAGACCCAGTACTTC,17,TRBJ2-5,TRBV7-9,.,TRBD2
CATRTGANTEAFF,TGTGCCACCCGGACAGGAGCGAACACTGAAGCTTTCTTT,13,TRBJ1-1,TRBV6-2/TRBV6-3,.,TRBD1
CSADAGTGGYEQYF,TGCAGTGCCGACGCCGGGACAGGGGGCTACGAGCAGTACTTC,14,TRBJ2-7,TRBV20-1,.,TRBD1
CASSLRAGRADTQYF,TGTGCCAGCAGCTTACGAGCGGGACGGGCAGATACGCAGTATTTT,15,TRBJ2-3,TRBV7-8,.,TRBD2
CASRGNQGASSPLHF,TGTGCCAGCAGGGGAAACCAGGGGGCTAGTTCACCCCTCCACTTT,15,TRBJ1-6,TRBV2,few,TRBD1
CASSEGTGNSPLHF,TGTGCCAGCAGTGAAGGGACAGGGAATTCACCCCTCCACTTT,14,TRBJ1-6,TRBV6-1,.,TRBD1
CASSLASTSNYEQYF,TGTGCCAGCAGTTTAGCCTCGACTAGCAACTACGAGCAGTACTTC,15,TRBJ2-7,TRBV12-3/TRBV12-4,.,TRBD2
CSARVLPGVSQETQYF,TGCAGTGCTAGAGTCCTGCCGGGAGTGTCCCAAGAGACCCAGTACTTC,16,TRBJ2-5,TRBV20-1,.,.
CASTEGRFNQPQHF,TGTGCCAGCACCGAAGGACGGTTCAATCAGCCCCAGCATTTT,14,TRBJ1-5,TRBV6-1,.,.
CASSVGLAMSSYNEQFF,TGTGCCAGCAGCGTAGGACTAGCGATGAGCTCCTACAATGAGCAGTTCTTC,17,TRBJ2-1,TRBV9,.,TRBD2
CASSYSVQGRGYTF,TGTGCCAGCAGTTACTCGGTACAGGGAAGAGGCTACACCTTC,14,TRBJ1-2,TRBV6-5,.,.
CSARRPTRLTYGQYF,TGCAGTGCCCGGAGACCTACTAGATTAACCTACGGGCAGTACTTC,15,TRBJ2-7,TRBV20-1,.,.
CASSETGGIQPQHF,TGTGCCAGCAGTGAGACAGGGGGTATTCAGCCCCAGCATTTT,14,TRBJ1-5,TRBV2,.,TRBD1
CATSDLSRLAGGRTYEQYF,TGTGCCACCAGTGATTTGAGTAGACTAGCGGGAGGCCGAACCTACGAGCAGTACTTC,19,TRBJ2-7,TRBV24-1,.,TRBD2
CASSRGEGMSPLHF,TGTGCCAGTTCGCGGGGCGAAGGAATGTCACCCCTCCACTTT,14,TRBJ1-6,TRBV19,.,.
CASSLHRGNYGYTF,TGTGCCAGCAGTTTACACAGGGGGAACTATGGCTACACCTTC,14,TRBJ1-2,TRBV27,.,TRBD1
CAWSPRGTGKFEQYF,TGTGCCTGGTCGCCCCGAGGGACAGGGAAGTTCGAGCAGTACTTC,15,TRBJ2-7,TRBV30,.,TRBD1
CASSLAFGVSYEQYF,TGTGCCAGCAGCTTAGCGTTTGGCGTCTCCTACGAGCAGTACTTC,15,TRBJ2-7,TRBV7-2,few,.
CASRGTAYSNQPQHF,TGTGCCAGCAGGGGGACAGCTTATAGCAATCAGCCCCAGCATTTT,15,TRBJ1-5,TRBV6-4,.,TRBD1
CASSLAVSTGELFF,TGTGCCAGCAGCTTAGCTGTTTCCACCGGGGAGCTGTTTTTT,14,TRBJ2-2,TRBV7-9,.,.
CSARANSNTGELFF,TGCAGTGCTAGAGCTAACAGCAACACCGGGGAGCTGTTTTTT,14,TRBJ2-2,TRBV20-1,few,.
CASSFVTGTSGSSYEQYF,TGCGCCAGCAGCTTTGTAACCGGGACTAGCGGGTCCTCCTACGAGCAGTACTTC,18,TRBJ2-7,TRBV5-1,.,TRBD2
CSAPTSGTGGYTEAFF,TGCAGTGCTCCTACCTCCGGGACAGGGGGCTACACTGAAGCTTTCTTT,16,TRBJ1-1,TRBV20-1,.,TRBD1
CASSHRGPLVRANVLTF,TGTGCCAGCAGTCATCGAGGGCCCCTGGTCCGGGCCAACGTCCTGACTTTC,17,TRBJ2-6,TRBV6-2/TRBV6-3,few,.
CASRDPGDRDNSPLHF,TGTGCCAGCAGAGATCCGGGCGACAGGGATAATTCACCCCTCCACTTT,16,TRBJ1-6,TRBV6-2/TRBV6-3,.,TRBD1
CSAPTSGQETQYF,TGCAGTGCCCCGACTAGTGGGCAAGAGACCCAGTACTTC,13,TRBJ2-5,TRBV20-1,.,.
CASSGESGQFF,TGTGCCAGCAGTGGGGAGTCAGGGCAGTTCTTC,11,TRBJ2-1,TRBV12-3/TRBV12-4,few,.
CASSPQPNYGYTF,TGTGCCAGCAGCCCTCAGCCTAACTATGGCTACACCTTC,13,TRBJ1-2,TRBV7-3,few,.
CASRLGRSSYNEQFF,TGTGCCAGCAGACTGGGGCGGAGCTCCTACAATGAGCAGTTCTTC,15,TRBJ2-1,TRBV27,few,.
CASSLDRAVQFF,TGTGCCAGCAGCTTGGACCGGGCGGTGCAGTTCTTC,12,TRBJ2-1,TRBV11-3,.,.
CASQGQANQPQHF,TGTGCCAGCCAGGGACAGGCAAATCAGCCCCAGCATTTT,13,TRBJ1-5,TRBV6-1,.,TRBD1
CASSFTGFHEQYF,TGTGCCAGCAGCTTCACAGGGTTCCACGAGCAGTACTTC,13,TRBJ2-7,TRBV7-2,.,.
CATSEGSRETQYF,TGTGCCACCAGTGAGGGGAGTCGGGAGACCCAGTACTTC,13,TRBJ2-5,TRBV24-1,.,.
CASSGLASTDTQYF,TGTGCCAGCAGTGGGCTAGCTAGCACAGATACGCAGTATTTT,14,TRBJ2-3,TRBV6-1,.,.